These T cell receptor beta chains were read from a single sample in a study of blood T cell repertoires in COVID-19. Using immunoSEQ multiplex PCR, the repertoire was profiled, and TCRdb retains in-frame clones only, with some absent. The data hold 300,000 to 350,000 clones, with under 90% observed a single time. The specimen sequenced was peripheral blood. The receptors were sampled from a young woman with COVID-19, enrolled during active disease. The CDR3 runs from the conserved cysteine through the conserved F or W. Each record gives: clone size, V gene, J gene, D gene, CDR3 protein, CDR3 DNA. The D gene is left open where the match is weak. Size is omitted from some rows. Given values are once, few, many or a class for expanded clones.

-	TRBV10-3	TRBJ1-4	-	CAISESQEGEKLFF	TGTGCCATCAGTGAAAGTCAGGAGGGGGAAAAACTGTTTTTT
-	TRBV12-3/TRBV12-4	TRBJ1-2	TRBD1	CASSRGTDYGYTF	TGTGCCAGCAGCCGCGGGACAGACTATGGCTACACCTTC
-	TRBV19	TRBJ2-6	TRBD1	CACRQGSGANVLTF	TGTGCCTGCCGACAGGGTTCTGGGGCCAACGTCCTGACTTTC
-	TRBV5-1	TRBJ1-1	TRBD1	CASSKGQLNTEAFF	TGCGCCAGCAGCAAGGGACAGTTGAACACTGAAGCTTTCTTT
-	TRBV6-1	TRBJ2-3	-	CASSEGDFTDTQYF	TGTGCCAGCAGTGAAGGCGACTTCACAGATACGCAGTATTTT
-	TRBV5-1	TRBJ2-3	TRBD1	CASSARTGRTDTQYF	TGCGCCAGCAGCGCGAGGACAGGACGCACAGATACGCAGTATTTT
-	TRBV5-1	TRBJ1-4	TRBD1	CASSSTQGAVSEKLFF	TGCGCCAGCAGCTCTACTCAGGGGGCAGTGAGTGAAAAACTGTTTTTT
-	TRBV10-3	TRBJ1-2	-	CAISPTGSNYGYTF	TGTGCCATCAGTCCTACAGGGTCTAACTATGGCTACACCTTC
-	TRBV18	TRBJ2-3	-	CASSPKEDTQYF	TGTGCCAGCTCACCAAAGGAGGATACGCAGTATTTT
-	TRBV7-9	TRBJ2-5	-	CASSESAGFQETQYF	TGTGCCAGCAGCGAGAGCGCGGGGTTTCAAGAGACCCAGTACTTC
-	TRBV5-1	TRBJ2-2	-	CASRLEAGTGELFF	TGCGCCAGCAGACTGGAGGCGGGGACCGGGGAGCTGTTTTTT
-	TRBV5-8	TRBJ2-5	TRBD2	CASSFFFASGKYQETQYF	TGTGCCAGCAGCTTCTTCTTTGCTAGCGGGAAATACCAAGAGACCCAGTACTTC
-	TRBV14	TRBJ2-5	-	CASSQVSGTQYF	TGTGCCAGCAGCCAAGTGTCAGGGACCCAGTACTTC
-	TRBV5-1	TRBJ1-4	TRBD1	CASSAGQGSEKLFF	TGCGCCAGCAGCGCGGGACAGGGGAGTGAAAAACTGTTTTTT
-	TRBV19	TRBJ1-6	-	CASSITESSYNSPLHF	TGTGCCAGTAGTATTACCGAGAGCTCCTATAATTCACCCCTCCACTTT
-	TRBV5-4	TRBJ2-1	TRBD2	CASSFLADYNEQFF	TGTGCCAGCAGCTTCCTAGCGGACTACAATGAGCAGTTCTTC
-	TRBV7-6	TRBJ2-2	-	CASSLARTGNTGELFF	TGTGCCAGCAGCTTAGCGCGAACAGGGAACACCGGGGAGCTGTTTTTT
-	TRBV11-2	TRBJ1-4	-	CASSLQPGVATNEKLFF	TGTGCCAGCAGCTTACAACCGGGGGTTGCAACTAATGAAAAACTGTTTTTT
-	TRBV9	TRBJ1-3	-	CASSVTDSLGNTIYF	TGTGCCAGCAGCGTTACGGACAGTCTCGGAAACACCATATATTTT
-	TRBV10-1	TRBJ2-5	-	CASSRAGAEETQYF	TGCGCCAGCTCCCGGGCAGGGGCGGAAGAGACCCAGTACTTC
-	TRBV5-6	TRBJ1-2	-	CASSLSRVYGYTF	TGTGCCAGCAGCTTGTCCAGGGTGTATGGCTACACCTTC
once	TRBV18	TRBJ2-7	TRBD1	CASSPLTGVDEQYF	TGTGCCAGCTCACCATTAACAGGGGTTGACGAGCAGTACTTC
-	TRBV12-3/TRBV12-4	TRBJ1-2	-	CASSPGDYGYTF	TGTGCCAGCAGCCCCGGGGACTATGGCTACACCTTC
-	TRBV30	TRBJ2-6	-	CAWAGILSGANVLTF	TGTGCCTGGGCCGGGATACTCTCTGGGGCCAACGTCCTGACTTTC
-	TRBV10-3	TRBJ1-1	-	CAISQRQNTEAFF	TGTGCCATCAGTCAAAGACAGAACACTGAAGCTTTCTTT
-	TRBV7-2	TRBJ1-1	-	CASSLGEGNTEAFF	TGTGCCAGCAGCTTAGGGGAGGGTAACACTGAAGCTTTCTTT
-	TRBV11-2	TRBJ2-1	TRBD2	CASSKRLAGYNEQFF	TGTGCCAGCAGCAAGCGACTAGCGGGCTACAATGAGCAGTTCTTC
-	TRBV23-1	TRBJ2-7	TRBD1	CASSRDRDYEQYF	TGCGCCAGCAGTCGGGACAGGGACTACGAGCAGTACTTC
-	TRBV30	TRBJ2-7	TRBD2	CAWRTLALAGVAGYEQYF	TGTGCCTGGAGAACCTTGGCGCTAGCGGGGGTGGCAGGCTACGAGCAGTACTTC
-	TRBV18	TRBJ1-1	-	CASSPDSRQRNTEAFF	TGTGCCAGCTCACCAGACTCGCGTCAGAGGAACACTGAAGCTTTCTTT
-	TRBV29-1	TRBJ2-7	TRBD2	CSARTSGAYEQYF	TGCAGCGCCCGGACTAGCGGGGCCTACGAGCAGTACTTC
-	TRBV7-6	TRBJ1-5	TRBD1	CASSLGFGQGDQPQHF	TGTGCCAGCAGCTTAGGATTTGGACAGGGGGATCAGCCCCAGCATTTT
-	TRBV2	TRBJ1-2	-	CASKWEGSDYGYTF	TGTGCCAGCAAATGGGAGGGGTCAGACTATGGCTACACCTTC
-	TRBV5-6	TRBJ2-1	-	CASSPMDNPIEQFF	TGTGCCAGCAGCCCGATGGACAACCCTATTGAGCAGTTCTTC
-	TRBV18	TRBJ2-3	TRBD1	CASSPGTAQNTQYF	TGTGCCAGCTCACCCGGGACAGCACAGAATACGCAGTATTTT
-	TRBV19	TRBJ1-5	-	CASSIDRSNQPQHF	TGTGCCAGTAGTATAGACAGGAGCAATCAGCCCCAGCATTTT
-	TRBV5-6	TRBJ2-4	-	CASSYSGVAKNIQYF	TGTGCCAGCAGCTATAGCGGAGTAGCCAAAAACATTCAGTACTTC
-	TRBV5-4	TRBJ1-1	-	CASSLRWNTEAFF	TGTGCCAGCAGCTTGCGGTGGAACACTGAAGCTTTCTTT
-	TRBV19	TRBJ2-1	TRBD2	CASSRTGAGGFGDEQFF	TGTGCCAGTAGCCGAACCGGAGCGGGAGGGTTCGGCGATGAGCAGTTCTTC
-	TRBV2	TRBJ2-5	TRBD1	CASSYRGETQYF	TGTGCCAGCAGTTACAGGGGAGAGACCCAGTACTTC
-	TRBV11-2	TRBJ2-1	TRBD2	CASSLVAGVSEQFF	TGTGCCAGCAGCTTAGTAGCGGGAGTTAGTGAGCAGTTCTTC
-	TRBV5-8	TRBJ1-1	-	CASSYGQIAAFF	TGTGCCAGCAGCTATGGACAGATTGCGGCTTTCTTT
-	TRBV27	TRBJ1-1	-	CASSYNRDTRTEAFF	TGTGCCAGCAGTTACAACCGGGACACTCGCACTGAAGCTTTCTTT
-	TRBV12-3/TRBV12-4	TRBJ2-1	-	CASSFQGYNEQFF	TGTGCCAGCAGTTTCCAGGGGTACAATGAGCAGTTCTTC
-	TRBV15	TRBJ2-2	-	CATSRDRSGTSNTGELFF	TGTGCCACCAGCAGAGATCGGTCAGGGACTTCGAACACCGGGGAGCTGTTTTTT